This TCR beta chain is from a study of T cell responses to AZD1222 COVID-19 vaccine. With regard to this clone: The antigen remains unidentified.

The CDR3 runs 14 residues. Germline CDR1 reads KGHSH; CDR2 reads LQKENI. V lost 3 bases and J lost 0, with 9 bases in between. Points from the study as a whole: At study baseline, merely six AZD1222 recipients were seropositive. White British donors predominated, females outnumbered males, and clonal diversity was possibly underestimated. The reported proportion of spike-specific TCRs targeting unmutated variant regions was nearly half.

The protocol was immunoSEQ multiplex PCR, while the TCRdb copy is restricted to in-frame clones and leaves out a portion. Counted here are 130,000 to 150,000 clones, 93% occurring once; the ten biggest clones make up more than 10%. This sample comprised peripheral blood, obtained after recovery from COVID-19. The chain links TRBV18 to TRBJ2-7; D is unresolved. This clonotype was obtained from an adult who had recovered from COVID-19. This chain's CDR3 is CASSPETSSYEQYF. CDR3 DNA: TGTGCCAGCTCACCCGAGACAAGCTCCTACGAGCAGTACTTC.